This T cell receptor beta chain is drawn from a study of control samples from healthy donors and cancer patients. V shed 4 bases and J 2 bases; nucleotides not matched to a gene: 5. The germline V gene has CDR1 SGHNT and CDR2 YYREEE (reference sequence). This CDR3 has 14 amino acids. Method: immunoSEQ multiplex PCR; TCRdb's copy keeps in-frame clones and lacks some. Counted here are 100,000 to 120,000 clones, roughly 90% occurring once; the ten biggest clones make up about 3.9%. The sequencing input was PBMCs. V is TRBV5-4 and J is TRBJ1-1, with 7 bases that match TRBD1. This sequence originates from a woman aged 55 to 70 with lung cancer. This chain's CDR3 is CASSLDRRNTEAFF. In DNA form, the CDR3 reads TGTGCCAGCAGCCTGGACAGGAGAAACACTGAAGCTTTCTTT.